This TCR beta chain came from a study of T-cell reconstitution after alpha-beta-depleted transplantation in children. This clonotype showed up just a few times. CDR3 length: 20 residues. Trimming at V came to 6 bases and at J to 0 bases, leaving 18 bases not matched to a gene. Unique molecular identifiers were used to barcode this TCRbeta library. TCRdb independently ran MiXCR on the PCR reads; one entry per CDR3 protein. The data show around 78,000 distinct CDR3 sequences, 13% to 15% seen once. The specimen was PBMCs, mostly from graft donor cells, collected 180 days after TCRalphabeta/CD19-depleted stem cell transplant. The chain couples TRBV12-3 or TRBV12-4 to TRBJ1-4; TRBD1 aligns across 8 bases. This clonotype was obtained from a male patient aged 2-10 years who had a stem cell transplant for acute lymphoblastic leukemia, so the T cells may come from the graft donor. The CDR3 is CASSHLFGTGLPPTNEKLFF. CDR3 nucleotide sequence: TGTGCCAGCAGCCATCTCTTTGGGACAGGACTGCCCCCAACTAATGAAAAACTGTTTTTT.